This TCR beta chain comes out of a study of cytomegalovirus exposure and HLA in healthy donors (dated by TCRdb to about 2017). With respect to the entire study: An earlier analysis of roughly 610 of the donors reported around 280 Gb of sequence data and 95 million to 130 million unique TCR beta sequences obtained from about 180 million T cells. The number of donors typed differed by locus, with 629-630 for A, B, C, DRB1 and DQB1, 522 for DQA1, some 570 for DPA1, and some 440 for DPB1. Among the roughly 380 genotyped donors, around 79% belonged to the genetic ancestry cluster associated with self-reported Caucasian donors. To study patterns of TCR occurrence, a later analysis re-analyzed previously published TCR beta repertoires from under 750 donors and added high-resolution HLA genotyping. An early release that covered some 640 HLA-typed donors contained about 300 gigabases of sequencing data and 70 million to 100 million unique TCR sequences. An earlier analysis of several hundred of the donors applied high-throughput TCR beta sequencing to assess whether each TCR beta V gene segment acted as functional or pseudogenic. The aim of the study was to test whether cataloging public T cell receptors could identify signatures of past pathogen exposure. High-throughput TCR immunosequencing, statistical association of individual TCRs with disease status, and machine learning were combined to predict cytomegalovirus infection status. HLA typing covered class I and class II loci at four-digit resolution. Rather than drawing on any new phenotypic data, the later analysis identified candidate immune exposures from TCR beta sequences and the way those sequences occurred across donors. A later genetic analysis took genome-wide SNP genotypes for about 60% of the roughly 670 donors and used that subset as a discovery cohort. A few DR-DQ haplotypes were treated as single units for association and clustering because of strong linkage in the cohort. Across around 400 genotyped donors of the cohort, an average of roughly 250,000 unique TCR beta nucleotide sequences per donor were sequenced, and roughly a sixth of those sequences were non-productive. Along with the approximately 700-subject first cohort, a separate validation cohort of over a hundred different subjects was used. Using immunosequencing, the study profiled T cell repertoires from around 670 subjects and related those repertoires to cytomegalovirus serostatus. Donor age, sex, ethnicity and CMV serostatus were compiled together with the repertoire data. Every repertoire in the discovery cohort had been generated on one and the same sequencing platform. General findings and caveats noted by the study authors: A total of 164 TCR beta chains were listed by the study as associated with cytomegalovirus. Only TCR beta chains were sequenced in this cohort, and the absence of alpha or paired-chain data limited detectable features. Because counts were too low, about 18 rarely observed V segments, including chromosome 9 orphons, were excluded from the earlier analysis of some 540 of the donors. Compared with equally common non-associated chains, HLA-associated TCR beta chains in a later analysis were more clonally expanded and had lower generation probabilities. The classifier was reported to diagnose cytomegalovirus status with high specificity and sensitivity in both the original cohort and the validation cohort. A few of the identified cytomegalovirus-associated TCR beta chains were confirmed in vitro to be specific for cytomegalovirus antigens. Correlated functional status among segregating V segments might reflect linkage disequilibrium, but an unknown experimental factor could not be ruled out. A later genetic analysis associated a missense DCLRE1C variant with V-gene and J-gene trimming of TCR beta chains, and an independent cohort replicated the association. Across donors, most TCR sequences were observed very rarely, whereas some public TCRs were present in many individuals. Because some donors lacked HLA typing at each locus, the association tests relied only on the typed subset. The presence/absence analyses assumed that sequencing depth was roughly uniform across donors, and that assumption may not be true. It was suggested by the authors that the approach could potentially be generalized to other disease states and immunological phenotypes. Compared with the approximately 720-donor mean, donors in an Asian-associated ancestry cluster had fewer N-insertions in productive TCRs, according to a later genetic analysis. Most CMV-associated TCR beta chains appeared to be HLA-restricted in a later analysis, and the HLA associations seemed to be driven largely by CMV exposure. Because the 87-base-pair reads could not distinguish some IMGT-functional V segments, including TRBV6-2 and TRBV6-3, those segments were excluded. For the cohort, immune exposure information was limited to CMV serostatus. Broadly in line with IMGT annotations, most TCR beta V segments showed up in productive rearrangements about 87% or about 30% of the time in an earlier analysis of a few hundred of the donors. A further reported finding was that TCR beta sequences accurately predicted the HLA-A and HLA-B alleles for most subjects in the first cohort. In a later analysis, the rate of TCR association differed among HLA loci, with DRB1 alleles having the most associated TCRs and HLA-C alleles having the fewest. At a false discovery rate of 0.05, a later analysis linked 16,000 or so TCR beta sequences to specific HLA alleles. In a later analysis, several top co-occurrence clusters were reported to appear linked to parvovirus B19, influenza, CMV and Epstein-Barr virus. Assigning TCR associations to individual alleles was difficult when HLA alleles, especially DR and DQ, strongly co-occurred. A cluster of highly shared sequence variants was judged likely to be a technical artifact of the sequencing pipeline.

CDR1 and CDR2 were assigned from the germline V gene as SGHTA and FQGNSA. The junction shows trimming of 3 bases on V and 2 bases on J, plus 8 bases between the germline ends. From cysteine to phenylalanine, the CDR3 is 14 amino acids long. Only the CDR3 DNA stays, 42 bases, in frame from base 1. The library was generated by the immunoSEQ multiplex PCR assay. For the multiplex PCR, a mixture combining 60 forward primers for TCR Vbeta segments and 13 reverse primers for TCR Jbeta segments was used. The CDR3 region of rearranged TCR beta genes was amplified from genomic DNA with a multiplex PCR assay. The amplified TCR beta libraries were sequenced on the Illumina HiSeq System as 87-base-pair reads. The source study handled its data this way. In a later analysis, approximately 74 million unique TCR beta chains were counted across the roughly 700 repertoires, and roughly 11 million of these chains were shared by at least two donors. A nearest-neighbor algorithm error-corrected the raw reads and collapsed the reads into unique sequences, merging closely related sequences to remove PCR and sequencing errors. Alignment of CDR3 sequences to IMGT reference sequences was used to assign V, D and J gene segments. Each retained sequence needed at least a six-nucleotide match to both a V gene segment and a J gene segment. A rearrangement counted as productive if the CDR3 had no stop codons and remained in frame with V and J, and every other rearrangement counted as non-productive. CDR3 was defined according to IMGT convention as the region running from the second conserved V-encoded cysteine to the conserved J-encoded phenylalanine. Sequences without an unambiguous match to a single V gene segment were excluded from the earlier analysis of a few hundred of the donors. An earlier analysis of about 600 of the donors called V segments functional above 56.7% productive rearrangements and segregating when the between-donor standard deviation exceeded 5%. A statistical classification framework was developed to diagnose cytomegalovirus status using the catalog of TCR beta chain sequences. A later analysis assigned V and J genes by comparing TCR nucleotide sequences with IMGT/GENE-DB human TR gene sequences. Using the TCRdist pipeline, a later analysis assigned CDR3 sequences along with most-parsimonious VDJ recombination scenarios. In a later analysis, every TCR beta chain was defined by the combination of its CDR3 amino acid sequence and its V-gene family, and reads without a unique V-gene family were dropped. To address suspected cross-contamination and a sequencing artifact, a later analysis removed a few hundred highly shared, low-generation-probability nucleotide sequences. For each public chain, a later analysis derived a clonal expansion index from normalized ranks of inferred template counts within each repertoire. In a later analysis, generation probabilities were computed using a VDJ recombination model fitted to out-of-frame rearrangements, and the results were checked against IGoR. In a later analysis, TCR-TCR, TCR-HLA and TCR-CMV co-occurrence was scored with hypergeometric tests, and a repertoire-size bias correction was applied to TCR pairs. A later analysis estimated false discovery rates by permuting HLA or CMV assignments 20 times. In a later analysis, co-occurring TCRs were grouped using DBSCAN, and TCRdist sequence similarity was added for clustering within HLA-allele-positive subsets. Co-occurrence clustering excluded repertoires with fewer than 30,000 or more than 120,000 public chains, plus five with anomalous nucleotide sharing. The immuneACCESS repertoire file appears here via TCRdb, limited to in-frame rearrangements. These files lack a portion of the clones; in checked studies, under half of the deficit traces to unresolved V genes, and the cause of the others is not known. V and J calls plus clone size are reproduced from that table; the DNA served to infer D and trimming. Present in this sample are around 160,000 clones, 80% to 90% of which were seen just once. The leading ten clones occupy almost 9.5% of the sample.

The cohort consisted of 670 or so healthy bone marrow donors. At the time of sampling, every cohort member was nominally healthy, though immune exposures that went unrecorded were likely present. The donor tested CMV seropositive, placing the donor among the 289 seropositive members of the cohort. Each donor provided a peripheral blood sample, and peripheral blood mononuclear cells were used for TCR beta sequencing. The Qiagen DNeasy Blood Extraction Kit was used to extract genomic DNA from the blood cell samples. Notes on this clone: The antigen it binds to is not known. No much larger clone exists at a distance of one base, and base qualities are not known.

The chain was built from TRBV7-2 and TRBJ2-1; matching of 5 bases hints at TRBD2 as the D gene. This clonotype was obtained from a man aged 18 to 29 in good health and CMV-seropositive. Sequencing input: PBMCs. The CDR3 reads CASSFFGAYNEQFF. In nucleotides, the sequence is TGTGCCAGCAGCTTTTTCGGGGCCTACAATGAGCAGTTCTTC.